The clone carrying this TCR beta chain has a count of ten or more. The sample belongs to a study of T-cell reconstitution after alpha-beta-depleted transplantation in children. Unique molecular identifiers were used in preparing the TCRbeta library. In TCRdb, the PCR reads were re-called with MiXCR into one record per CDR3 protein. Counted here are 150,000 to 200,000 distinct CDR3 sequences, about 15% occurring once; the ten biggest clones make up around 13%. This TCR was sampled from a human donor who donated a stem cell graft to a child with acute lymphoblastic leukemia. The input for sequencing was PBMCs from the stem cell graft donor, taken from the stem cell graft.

The CDR3 DNA is TGTGCCAGCAGCGCCGGGATCGAGGGTGAAGCTTTCTTT. Its translation: CASSAGIEGEAFF. The genes are TRBV5-6 and TRBJ1-1; D unresolved. The V end was cut by 4 bases, the J end by 7 bases, with 14 bases between. Per the germline V gene, CDR1 is SGHDT and CDR2 is YYEEEE. This CDR3 has 13 residues.